Each of the 15 T cell receptor beta chains below was sequenced from the same sample in a study of blood T cell repertoires in COVID-19. Using immunoSEQ multiplex PCR, the repertoire was profiled, and TCRdb retains in-frame clones only, with some absent. Of approximately 220,000 clones in the sample, approximately 87% were seen once. The sequenced sample was peripheral blood. These receptors all stem from a woman in her forties or fifties with acute or convalescent COVID-19.

The chain uses TRBV19 and TRBJ2-3; D possibly corresponds to TRBD1 (5 bases). The CDR3 length is 13 residues. Per the germline V gene, CDR1 is LNHDA and CDR2 is SQIVND (reference sequence). V was trimmed by 7 bases and J by 5 bases, leaving 13 bases between them. The CDR3 DNA sequence: TGTGCCAGTACTCCAGACAGAGAAGATACGCAGTATTTT. This encodes CASTPDREDTQYF.

This clone has just one count. J is TRBJ2-2 and V is TRBV18; a weak D match, TRBD1 (6 bases). This CDR3 contains 15 residues. Deletions cut 4 bases from V and 11 bases from J, with 20 bases between. In germline, CDR1 is KGHSH, CDR2 LQKENI. CDR3 protein: CASSLEQGSEVELFF. CDR3 coding DNA: TGTGCCAGCTCACTGGAACAGGGTTCGGAAGTCGAGCTGTTTTTT.

This chain links TRBV30 with TRBJ1-4; D gene ambiguous. Germline V gene lookup returns CDR1 GTSNPN and CDR2 SVGIG (reference sequence). The CDR3 runs to 14 residues. Trimming cost V 2 bases and J 0 bases, with 7 bases left between them. The CDR3 here is CAWSLLSTNEKLFF. The CDR3 region has the DNA TGTGCCTGGAGTTTACTCTCAACTAATGAAAAACTGTTTTTT.

In DNA, the CDR3 is TGTGCCAGTAGAGGGACAGGGGCTAGCACAGATACGCAGTATTTT. Translation: CASRGTGASTDTQYF. The chain couples TRBV19 to TRBJ2-3; 10 positions agree with TRBD1. Germline V gene lookup returns CDR1 LNHDA and CDR2 SQIVND (reference sequence). The CDR3 contains 15 residues. The trim removed 6 bases at V and 0 bases at J, leaving 3 bases unmatched.

This clone was picked up many times. The rearrangement links TRBV7-9 to TRBJ1-2; D is uncertain. The CDR3 length is 12 residues. Germline values: CDR1 SEHNR, CDR2 FQNEAQ (reference sequence). The V and J ends lost 2 bases and 4 bases respectively, with 5 bases between them. Here the CDR3 reads CASSLNTYGYTF. DNA of the CDR3: TGTGCCAGCAGCTTAAACACCTATGGCTACACCTTC.

In DNA form, the CDR3 reads TGCGCCAGCAGCTTGTACCCAGGGGCCTCTGGGGCCAACGTCCTGACTTTC. As protein: CASSLYPGASGANVLTF. V gene TRBV5-1 combines with J gene TRBJ2-6; possibly TRBD1 for D (6 bases). This CDR3 has 17 amino acids. V lost 1 base and J 0 bases, leaving 11 bases between the germline ends. Germline CDR1 is SGHRS and CDR2 is YFSETQ.

The CDR3 DNA follows: TGTGCCAGCAGCCTCGGGGAGGGGGGCACAGATACGCAGTATTTT. This gives the protein CASSLGEGGTDTQYF. The chain has TRBV7-9 and TRBJ2-3; D is possibly TRBD2 (7 bases). Trimming shortened V by 5 bases and J by 1 base, and 13 bases separated the two germline ends. The germline V gene has CDR1 SEHNR and CDR2 FQNEAQ (reference sequence). The CDR3 has 15 residues.

J is TRBJ1-5 and V is TRBV30; a weak D match, TRBD1 (5 bases). This CDR3 has 16 amino acids. Germline CDR1 and CDR2: GTSNPN and SVGIG (reference sequence). Trimming removed 5 bases from V and 2 bases from J, with 19 bases in between. DNA for the CDR3: TGTGCCTGGCGCGACGGGGTGGGGGGTGGCAATCAGCCCCAGCATTTT. As protein: CAWRDGVGGGNQPQHF. The whole variable domain, remainder taken from reference TRBV30 and TRBJ1-5, is SQTIHQWPATLVQPVGSPLSLECTVEGTSNPNLYWYRQAAGRGLQLLFYSVGIGQISSEVPQNLSASRPQDRQFILSSKKLLLSDSGFYLCAWRDGVGGGNQPQHFGDGTRLSIL.

The chain uses TRBV7-3 and TRBJ2-3; tentatively, D is TRBD2 (6 bases). Per germline, CDR1 SGHTA and CDR2 FQGTGA. The CDR3 extends over 14 amino acids. The V end lost 3 bases, the J end lost 4 bases, and 11 bases lay between the germline ends. This CDR3 reads CASSFGPGADTQYF. CDR3 nucleotides: TGTGCCAGCAGCTTCGGCCCGGGGGCAGATACGCAGTATTTT. The full variable domain, in which reference TRBV7-3 and TRBJ2-3 provide the parts outside the CDR3, is GAGVSQTPSNKVTEKGKYVELRCDPISGHTALYWYRQSLGQGPEFLIYFQGTGAADDSGLPNDRFFAVRPEGSVSTLKIQRTERGDSAVYLCASSFGPGADTQYFGPGTRLTVL.

The J gene is TRBJ1-2, the V gene TRBV6-2 or TRBV6-3; D ambiguous. Trimming left V 5 bases short and J 7 bases short, with 11 bases between. CDR3 size: 12 residues. Germline CDR1 reads MNHEY; CDR2 reads SVGEGT. Here the CDR3 reads CASSQSVVGYTF. In DNA form, the CDR3 reads TGTGCCAGCAGTCAATCGGTCGTTGGCTACACCTTC.

The chain recombines TRBV7-8 with TRBJ1-1; D is undetermined. The CDR3 covers 16 residues. With 5 bases removed from V and 0 bases from J, the gap between germline ends came to 16 bases. Germline CDR1 SGHVS, CDR2 FQNEAQ. In DNA, the CDR3 is TGTGCCAGCAGCCCACGAACTGGTCCATTGAACACTGAAGCTTTCTTT. As protein: CASSPRTGPLNTEAFF.

V is TRBV3-1 (or the pseudogene TRBV3-2) and J is TRBJ2-1; D not resolved. V was clipped by 2 bases and J by 6 bases, with 5 bases between them. In germline, CDR1 is LGHDT, CDR2 YNNKEL (reference sequence). There are 12 residues in the CDR3. CDR3 sequence: CASSQNLNEQFF. The CDR3 DNA reads TGTGCCAGCAGCCAAAATCTCAATGAGCAGTTCTTC.

The gene calls are TRBV4-3 and TRBJ2-1; tentatively, D is TRBD2 (6 bases). Trimming stripped 0 bases from V and 7 bases from J, with 13 bases between. Germline V lookup: CDR1 LGHNA, CDR2 YSLEER. The CDR3 consists of 15 residues. The CDR3 region is CASSQDRGTYNEQFF. DNA for the CDR3: TGCGCCAGCAGCCAAGATCGGGGGACTTATAATGAGCAGTTCTTC.

The genes are TRBV2 and TRBJ2-5; D perhaps matches TRBD1 (6 bases). The CDR3 contains 15 residues. V lost 6 bases to trimming and J lost 2 bases, with 16 bases between them. Germline V gene data show CDR1 as SNHLY and CDR2 as FYNNEI. CDR3 DNA sequence: TGTGCCAGCAGCCCCACCGGACAGACTCAAGAGACCCAGTACTTC. Protein: CASSPTGQTQETQYF.

The rearrangement joins TRBV28 to TRBJ1-4; 7 positions agree with TRBD1. Germline V gene lookup returns CDR1 MDHEN and CDR2 SYDVKM. This CDR3 comprises 16 residues. The junction had 9 bases not matched to a gene; V was cut back by 3 bases and J by 5 bases. CDR3: CASSLYGDRLNEKLFF. The CDR3 DNA reads TGTGCCAGCAGTTTGTACGGGGACAGACTGAATGAAAAACTGTTTTTT.